This T cell receptor (beta chain) was sequenced in a study of graft-versus-host responses after intestinal transplantation. Produced via immunoSEQ multiplex PCR; TCRdb's table is partial and in-frame only. The sample records approximately 89,000 clones, 85% to 95% being singletons. A remark on this clone: Antigen unknown.

In germline, CDR1 is SGHRS, CDR2 YFSETQ. The CDR3 extends over 14 amino acids. V lost 0 bases, J lost 0 bases, and 7 bases lay in between. The chain couples TRBV5-1 to TRBJ2-7; D possibly corresponds to TRBD2 (5 bases). The source was unstimulated CD8+ T cells sorted from spleen or lymph node cells, collected before transplant. The receptor was isolated from a human donor who was the organ donor for an intestinal transplant. CDR3 residues: CASSLGGVSYEQYF. In DNA form, the CDR3 reads TGCGCCAGCAGCTTGGGGGGAGTCTCCTACGAGCAGTACTTC.